The 2 T cell receptor beta chains given below trace back to one sample, sequenced in a study of T cell repertoires in cytomegalovirus infection. TCRdb reprocessed the reads via MiXCR and lists one record per CDR3 protein. The repertoire holds some 700,000 distinct CDR3 sequences, roughly 33% seen once, with 18% in the top ten. For these TCRs, the target antigens are not known. Here the sequenced sample was cultured PBMCs, taken from culture after CMV antigen stimulation. Every receptor here comes from a human donor in good health (CMV status not recorded). Some clones in this sample may be carry-over from other donors' samples.

The chain uses TRBV7-9 and TRBJ2-1, with TRBD2 matching 7 bases. The V and J ends lost 5 bases and 9 bases, in that order; junction bases with no gene match: 13. This CDR3 is built from 15 residues. Germline V CDR1 and CDR2: SEHNR, FQNEAQ (reference sequence). CDR3 nucleotide sequence: TGTGCCAGCAGCAAACCGGCGGGACTACTAGGTGAGCAGTTCTTC. Encoded protein: CASSKPAGLLGEQFF.

This clonotype has just one count. The chain is built from TRBV20-1 and TRBJ2-7; 9 nucleotides agree with TRBD1. Trimming removed 6 bases from V and 3 bases from J; junction bases left unmatched: 12. CDR3 length: 15 amino acids. CDR1 and CDR2 (germline): DFQATT, SNEGSKA (reference sequence). CDR3 sequence reads: CSAPPLGQGGYEQYF. CDR3 nucleotides: TGCAGTGCCCCCCCCCTGGGACAGGGCGGCTACGAGCAGTACTTC.